The rows below give T cell receptor beta chains drawn from one sample of a study of T cell changes during pregnancy in multiple sclerosis. TCRdb keeps only in-frame clones here, not all; method: immunoSEQ multiplex PCR. The profile shows 50,000 or so clones, 80% to 95% of them singletons. Here the sequenced sample was peripheral blood, taken after pregnancy. These receptors all stem from a female donor in good health, enrolled as a control in a pregnancy study. Both conserved end residues are trimmed from each CDR3. Each record gives: V gene, J gene, CDR3 protein.

TRBV7-2,TRBJ1-3,ASSFPGSRSGNTIY
TRBV25-1,TRBJ2-7,ASRAIYEQY
TRBV7-6,TRBJ1-5,ASSSSPGGNQPQH
TRBV4-3,TRBJ1-2,ASSREGGTNYGYT
TRBV4-1,TRBJ2-7,ASSHGGPPNAYEQY
TRBV10-3,TRBJ2-3,AISESKWGGTDTQY
TRBV19,TRBJ1-5,ASSPQRGGSNQPQH
TRBV5-1,TRBJ1-6,ASSAGPQSSYNSPLH
TRBV5-8,TRBJ1-5,ASSLDGSNQPQH
TRBV15,TRBJ2-2,ATTIRHPNTGELF
TRBV28,TRBJ2-7,ASSLGQGPYEQY
TRBV12-5,TRBJ2-1,ASGWGLGQGGWYNEQF
TRBV7-2,TRBJ1-2,ASSLGQGGYGYT
TRBV20-1,TRBJ1-6,STTGNSPLH
TRBV6-1,TRBJ1-5,ASSEIRGTNQPQH
TRBV5-5,TRBJ2-7,ASSVLRGSSEQY
TRBV18,TRBJ1-3,ASSPPNRDGSGNTIY
TRBV9,TRBJ2-1,ASSVVPAGNEQF
TRBV5-4,TRBJ2-1,ASSSQSTSGGNEQF
TRBV10-3,TRBJ1-4,AIAVGEGEKLF
TRBV5-1,TRBJ2-1,ASSFNPDSYNEQF
TRBV25-1,TRBJ2-3,ASRATSGGGTDTQY
TRBV10-3,TRBJ1-6,AISEGRDSSYNSPLH
TRBV7-9,TRBJ1-1,ASSSGMTGYTEAF
TRBV28,TRBJ2-3,AAPRGSAGTDTQY
TRBV6-6,TRBJ1-4,ASTLDRFNEKLF
TRBV28,TRBJ1-2,ASSLGGAPLGANYGYT
TRBV7-9,TRBJ1-2,ASSSKTGDLLSIDYGYT
TRBV5-1,TRBJ2-1,ASSRGTSGRGPSYNEQF
TRBV11-2,TRBJ2-3,ASSLDLGTSGRDTDTQY
TRBV19,TRBJ2-2,ASSNRGGGGTGELF
TRBV29-1,TRBJ2-5,SATGQFQETQY
TRBV19,TRBJ2-1,ASSNRDLYNEQF
TRBV15,TRBJ2-3,ATSPRRTSGGSTDTQY
TRBV18,TRBJ2-6,ASSKSGTGISGANVLT
TRBV6-5,TRBJ1-1,ASSYRPVTGFSEAF
TRBV27,TRBJ1-1,ASTQIGTGGVAF
TRBV7-7,TRBJ2-2,ASTGATGELF
TRBV5-1,TRBJ2-3,ASSLERGDTQY
TRBV12-5,TRBJ2-1,ASGYQGRTYNEQF
TRBV5-1,TRBJ2-6,ASSFRGSSGANVLT
TRBV18,TRBJ1-1,ASSPGAGGLAEAF
TRBV9,TRBJ2-1,ASSAWASAWNEQF
TRBV7-9,TRBJ2-7,ASSRGQIYEQY
TRBV7-6,TRBJ1-4,ASSLGRVGEKLF
TRBV27,TRBJ1-1,ASAGTHRVEAF
TRBV11-3,TRBJ2-2,ASSYRDRAGGELF
TRBV25-1,TRBJ2-1,ASGPRQGVGNEQF
TRBV2,TRBJ2-3,ATRGQGRSYTQY
TRBV6-4,TRBJ1-1,ASSRTEGTEAF
TRBV27,TRBJ1-5,ASSLFRVPSGLQPQH
TRBV7-9,TRBJ2-3,ASSLLGRTQY
TRBV6-1,TRBJ2-3,ASSVRDRLTDTQY
TRBV4-1,TRBJ2-2,ASSQPGLAGFLTGELF
TRBV6-5,TRBJ1-1,ASSLRTEINTEAF
TRBV4-3,TRBJ2-2,ASSQDGGSGNTGELF
TRBV27,TRBJ1-4,ASRTAWGGSEKLF